Below, one T cell receptor beta chain is given with its context. Its antigen is unidentified. Using its own MiXCR run on the reads, TCRdb lists one record per CDR3 protein. The sample includes roughly 630,000 distinct CDR3 sequences, 24% of them seen just once. This sample is drawn from a study of T cell repertoires in cytomegalovirus infection. The overall study: TCR beta signatures that were public indicated CMV infection and matching HLA type.

J gave up 4 bases and V 6 bases, and 5 bases lay outside the gene matches. Germline values: CDR1 MGHRA, CDR2 YSYEKL. The CDR3 spans 14 residues. The study's findings and limits: Clonotype analysis showed dominance of the ex vivo response by HLA-C-restricted CMV-specific TCR beta clonotypes.

The J gene is TRBJ2-1, the V gene TRBV4-1, with 8 bases identical to TRBD1. The sequence was collected from a human donor in good health (CMV status not recorded). Some clones in this sample may be carry-over from other donors' samples. The sample was CD8+ T cells from PBMCs. The CDR3 DNA sequence: TGCGCCAGCAGTCCGGGACAGGAGTACAATGAGCAGTTCTTC. Amino acid sequence: CASSPGQEYNEQFF.